Listed below are T cell receptor beta chains from one sample, sequenced in a study of T cell responses to AZD1222 COVID-19 vaccine. Assay used: immunoSEQ multiplex PCR; TCRdb lists only in-frame clones, some missing. The sample consists of more than 150,000 clones, over 90% of them appearing once. This sample comprised peripheral blood, obtained 28 days after the second AZD1222 dose. All receptors derive from an adult who received the AZD1222 COVID-19 vaccine. Each CDR3 is given with its conserved first and last residue. A D gene is named only where the DNA matches it firmly. Some rows have no size entry. The others give once, few or many, or a class for an expanded clone.

TRBV12-3/TRBV12-4,few,TRBD1,TRBJ2-7,CASSGTAYHEQYF,TGTGCCAGCAGTGGGACAGCTTACCACGAGCAGTACTTC
TRBV11-2,-,TRBD2,TRBJ2-3,CASSFTGTSGADTQYF,TGTGCCAGCAGCTTTACCGGGACTAGCGGGGCAGATACGCAGTATTTT
TRBV4-3,-,-,TRBJ1-1,CASSQQFGGANTEAFF,TGCGCCAGCAGCCAGCAATTTGGGGGGGCGAACACTGAAGCTTTCTTT
TRBV4-1,-,-,TRBJ2-1,CASSQVVGGGRTLLNEQFF,TGCGCCAGCAGCCAAGTAGTCGGAGGGGGCAGAACACTTCTCAATGAGCAGTTCTTC
TRBV5-1,-,TRBD2,TRBJ2-1,CASRGTSGNYNEQFF,TGCGCCAGCCGGGGGACTAGCGGGAACTACAATGAGCAGTTCTTC
TRBV2,-,TRBD2,TRBJ2-2,CASGLAGGRTGELFF,TGTGCCAGCGGACTAGCGGGGGGGCGCACCGGGGAGCTGTTTTTT
TRBV3-1/TRBV3-2,-,TRBD1,TRBJ2-7,CASSQAPGTVSYEQYF,TGTGCCAGCAGCCAAGCTCCCGGGACAGTCTCCTACGAGCAGTACTTC
TRBV5-1,-,TRBD1,TRBJ1-3,CASSLETGTGTAGNTIYF,TGCGCCAGCAGCTTGGAGACCGGGACAGGGACTGCTGGAAACACCATATATTTT
TRBV25-1,-,-,TRBJ2-2,CASSVIARGELFF,TGTGCCAGCAGTGTAATAGCGAGGGGGGAGCTGTTTTTT
TRBV5-1,-,-,TRBJ2-3,CASSDRDTQYF,TGCGCCAGCAGCGATCGAGATACGCAGTATTTT
TRBV5-1,-,-,TRBJ2-1,CASSLGVAYNEQFF,TGCGCCAGCAGCTTGGGAGTTGCATACAATGAGCAGTTCTTC
TRBV30,-,TRBD1,TRBJ1-2,CAWIVGQGGYTF,TGTGCCTGGATTGTCGGACAGGGGGGCTACACCTTC
TRBV3-1/TRBV3-2,-,-,TRBJ1-3,CASSQQDSGNTIYF,TGTGCCAGCAGCCAACAGGACTCTGGAAACACCATATATTTT
TRBV30,-,-,TRBJ2-3,CAWKGAFSTDTQYF,TGTGCCTGGAAAGGGGCCTTTAGCACAGATACGCAGTATTTT
TRBV9,-,-,TRBJ1-1,CASTGAGVEAFF,TGTGCCAGCACGGGGGCCGGGGTTGAAGCTTTCTTT
TRBV4-3,-,TRBD1,TRBJ2-3,CASSQDMIGTGSTDTQYF,TGCGCCAGCAGCCAAGATATGATCGGGACAGGGTCCACAGATACGCAGTATTTT
TRBV6-1,-,TRBD1,TRBJ1-5,CASSEWQGANQPQHF,TGTGCCAGCAGTGAATGGCAGGGGGCTAATCAGCCCCAGCATTTT
TRBV5-4,once,TRBD1,TRBJ1-4,CASMRSGGQGEKLFF,TGTGCCAGCATGCGGTCAGGGGGGCAGGGTGAAAAACTGTTTTTT
TRBV3-1/TRBV3-2,-,TRBD1,TRBJ2-6,CASSWGQGSTGANVLTF,TGTGCCAGCAGCTGGGGACAGGGATCTACTGGGGCCAACGTCCTGACTTTC
TRBV28,-,TRBD1,TRBJ1-5,CASRPKEGQGNQPQHF,TGTGCCAGCAGGCCGAAAGAGGGACAGGGGAATCAGCCCCAGCATTTT
TRBV29-1,-,-,TRBJ2-5,CSVFQGTYQETQYF,TGCAGCGTTTTCCAGGGAACTTACCAAGAGACCCAGTACTTC
TRBV6-2/TRBV6-3,-,-,TRBJ2-7,CASSIFGTYEQYF,TGTGCCAGCAGTATCTTCGGGACCTACGAGCAGTACTTC
TRBV5-1,-,TRBD2,TRBJ2-1,CASSSPTSGIYNEQFF,TGCGCCAGCAGCTCACCGACTAGCGGGATCTACAATGAGCAGTTCTTC
TRBV2,-,TRBD1,TRBJ2-7,CASTNRDRGYEQYF,TGTGCCAGCACAAACCGGGACAGGGGTTACGAGCAGTACTTC
TRBV7-8,few,TRBD1,TRBJ2-7,CASSSLRDSSISEQYF,TGTGCCAGCAGCTCCTTAAGGGACAGCTCGATCTCCGAGCAGTACTTC
TRBV5-4,-,-,TRBJ1-1,CASSPRTTRGEAFF,TGTGCCAGCAGCCCTCGGACGACGAGGGGTGAAGCTTTCTTT
TRBV4-3,-,-,TRBJ1-5,CASSQESTRNQPQHF,TGCGCCAGCAGCCAAGAGAGTACTCGCAATCAGCCCCAGCATTTT
TRBV7-9,few,TRBD2,TRBJ2-7,CASGNAGTTTYEQYF,TGTGCCAGCGGCAACGCCGGGACTACAACCTACGAGCAGTACTTC
TRBV16,-,TRBD2,TRBJ2-3,CASSRVAGGGDTQYF,TGTGCCAGCAGCCGGGTAGCGGGAGGAGGAGATACGCAGTATTTT
TRBV7-9,-,TRBD2,TRBJ2-5,CASNRRAAGDLQETQYF,TGTGCCAGCAACCGACGCGCGGCGGGGGACCTCCAAGAGACCCAGTACTTC
TRBV19,-,-,TRBJ1-5,CASSSRPEGGGDQPQHF,TGTGCCAGTAGTAGCCGGCCCGAGGGGGGCGGGGATCAGCCCCAGCATTTT
TRBV10-3,-,TRBD1,TRBJ1-4,CAISDPTQGATGKLFF,TGTGCCATCAGCGATCCTACACAGGGGGCGACGGGGAAACTGTTTTTT
TRBV5-1,-,TRBD2,TRBJ2-5,CASSETSGGYETQYF,TGCGCCAGCAGCGAGACTAGCGGGGGCTATGAGACCCAGTACTTC
TRBV21-1,-,-,TRBJ1-2,CASSIGDRGYGYTF,TGTGCCAGCAGCATTGGGGACAGGGGCTATGGCTACACCTTC
TRBV30,-,-,TRBJ2-7,CAWNRLYEQYF,TGTGCCTGGAACCGCCTCTACGAGCAGTACTTC
TRBV18,-,-,TRBJ1-1,CASSPARGGTEAFF,TGTGCCAGCTCACCAGCCAGGGGAGGAACTGAAGCTTTCTTT
TRBV19,-,-,TRBJ2-2,CASSPRVGAGELFF,TGTGCCAGTAGCCCCAGGGTAGGGGCCGGGGAGCTGTTTTTT